The 30 T cell receptor beta chains listed next were all sequenced from one sample in a study of cytomegalovirus exposure and HLA in healthy donors. A multiplex PCR was run with 60 Vbeta primers and 13 Jbeta primers. Clones were sequenced by immunoSEQ multiplex PCR, and TCRdb holds only the in-frame ones, with some missing. The table has approximately 210,000 clones, more than 75% seen once; the top ten hold over 1%. Sample: PBMCs. The receptors were sampled from a man aged 25 to 45 in good health and CMV-seronegative.

This sequence joins TRBV9 and TRBJ2-1; 8 bases agree with TRBD2. Germline CDR1 is SGDLS and CDR2 is YYNGEE. CDR3 size: 16 residues. V dropped 3 bases and J dropped 7; count of bases not matched to a gene: 12. The CDR3 DNA is TGTGCCAGCAGCGCGGGTAGCGGGATTCCCCCTAATGAGCAGTTCTTC. Translated: CASSAGSGIPPNEQFF.

This clone was recorded only once. The genes are TRBV13 and TRBJ2-5, with 11 nucleotides matching TRBD2. The CDR3 loop spans 16 amino acids. The germline V gene encodes CDR1 PRHDT and CDR2 FYEKMQ (reference sequence). Losses at the gene ends were 4 bases for V and 2 bases for J; bases not matched to a gene: 6. CDR3 sequence: CASSSWTSGLQETQYF. The CDR3 coding sequence is TGTGCCAGCAGCTCCTGGACTAGCGGGCTACAAGAGACCCAGTACTTC.

The V call is TRBV15, the J call TRBJ1-4, with a tentative D call TRBD1 (6 bases). This CDR3 is 16 amino acids long. Per germline, CDR1 LNHNV and CDR2 YYDKDF (reference sequence). Trimming removed 1 base at V and 8 bases at J, with 17 bases between. The CDR3 reads CATSRVPPDSGEKLFF. In DNA form, the CDR3 reads TGTGCCACCAGCAGAGTTCCACCGGACAGTGGAGAAAAACTGTTTTTT.

This sequence joins TRBV5-1 and TRBJ2-7, with a weak D call TRBD1 (6 bases). Germline values: CDR1 SGHRS, CDR2 YFSETQ. Trimming removed 0 bases from V and 7 bases from J, with 17 bases in between. The CDR3 is 15 amino acids. The CDR3 bases are TGCGCCAGCAGCTTGGTAGGGACAAGGCCGAAAGAGCAGTACTTC. It specifies CASSLVGTRPKEQYF.

J is TRBJ1-2 and V is TRBV7-9, with D tentatively TRBD1 (5 bases). Germline CDR1 and CDR2: SEHNR and FQNEAQ (reference sequence). V was pared by 5 bases and J by 7 bases, with 17 bases between. There are 14 residues in the CDR3. The CDR3, as DNA: TGTGCCAGCAGCCGCCCGGGACTCCCGAGTGGCTACACCTTC. Translating gives CASSRPGLPSGYTF.

This clone was recorded a few times. The chain links TRBV15 to TRBJ2-5, with D maybe TRBD2 (7 bases). The CDR3 is 14 amino acids. V lost 5 bases to trimming and J lost 1 base, with 11 bases between them. Looked up from germline, CDR1 is LNHNV and CDR2 is YYDKDF (reference sequence). The CDR3 here is CATSDRTSQETQYF. CDR3 sequence (DNA): TGTGCCACCAGCGACAGGACTAGCCAAGAGACCCAGTACTTC.

The rearrangement uses TRBV4-1 and TRBJ2-7, with 9 bases lining up with TRBD2. The germline V gene has CDR1 MGHRA and CDR2 YSYEKL. CDR3 length: 16 amino acids. The V and J ends lost 0 bases and 2 bases, in that order; junction bases with no gene match: 5. CDR3 nucleotide sequence: TGCGCCAGCAGCCAAGAAAAGCGGGGGGCGGCCTACGAGCAGTACTTC. This gives the protein CASSQEKRGAAYEQYF.

The DNA for the CDR3 is TGTGCCAGCAGCTTTAAAACAGGGTACTCTGGAAACACCATATATTTT. Translating gives CASSFKTGYSGNTIYF. The chain recombines TRBV11-2 with TRBJ1-3; D may be TRBD1 (6 bases). V dropped 3 bases and J dropped 0 bases, with 12 bases sitting between them. This CDR3 comprises 16 residues. The germline V gene has CDR1 SGHAT and CDR2 FQNNGV.

This chain links TRBV7-8 with TRBJ2-2; D is unclear. V was shortened by 3 bases and J by 3 bases, with 5 bases between the two germline ends. This CDR3 comprises 13 residues. Germline values: CDR1 SGHVS, CDR2 FQNEAQ. The DNA for the CDR3 is TGTGCCAGCAGCTTGCGATACACCGGGGAGCTGTTTTTT. Encoded protein: CASSLRYTGELFF.

This chain links TRBV4-3 with TRBJ2-7, with TRBD1 as a possible D gene (6 bases). V lost 1 base and J lost 0, with 13 bases in between. This CDR3 has 16 residues. Germline CDR1 is LGHNA and CDR2 is YSLEER. CDR3 sequence (DNA): TGCGCCAGCAGCCAAGTAGGGTTGGACAGCTCCTACGAGCAGTACTTC. Residues: CASSQVGLDSSYEQYF.

The CDR3 protein is CASISNGLAGRSTDTQYF. As DNA, the CDR3 is TGTGCCAGCATCTCCAACGGACTAGCGGGGCGAAGCACAGATACGCAGTATTTT. The rearrangement joins TRBV27 to TRBJ2-3; 12 positions match TRBD2. V shed 7 bases, J shed 0 bases, and the junction held 11 bases outside the gene matches. There are 18 residues in the CDR3. Germline V gene sequence: CDR1 MNHEY, CDR2 SMNVEV (reference sequence).

This chain links TRBV27 with TRBJ1-4; 8 bases map to TRBD1. From germline, CDR1 is MNHEY and CDR2 SMNVEV (reference sequence). Trimming cost V 5 bases and J 2 bases; bases outside gene matches: 4. The CDR3 runs to 15 residues. The CDR3 loop reads CASSMTGVTNEKLFF. CDR3 coding DNA: TGTGCCAGCAGTATGACAGGGGTTACTAATGAAAAACTGTTTTTT. Complete variable domain (other parts from reference TRBV27 and TRBJ1-4): EAQVTQNPRYLITVTGKKLTVTCSQNMNHEYMSWYRQDPGLGLRQIYYSMNVEVTDKGDVPEGYKVSRKEKRNFPLILESPSPNQTSLYFCASSMTGVTNEKLFFGSGTQLSVL.

The rearrangement joins TRBV5-1 to TRBJ1-5, with 8 nucleotides matching TRBD1. Per the germline V gene, CDR1 is SGHRS and CDR2 is YFSETQ. This CDR3 is built from 14 residues. The V segment lost 2 bases and the J segment 4 bases; nucleotides outside the gene matches: 2. This CDR3 reads CASSFTGGNQPQHF. The CDR3 DNA reads TGCGCCAGCAGCTTTACAGGGGGGAATCAGCCCCAGCATTTT.

The rearrangement joins TRBV28 to TRBJ2-2; 11 bases line up with TRBD1. The CDR3 runs 15 residues. After removal of 5 bases from V and 7 bases from J, the junction contained 6 bases not matched to a gene. CDR1 and CDR2 (germline): MDHEN, SYDVKM. CDR3 nucleotide sequence: TGTGCCAGCAGTCCCGGGACAGGGGGTGTCGGGGAGCTGTTTTTT. Encoded protein: CASSPGTGGVGELFF. The entire variable domain, with the rest obtained from reference TRBV28 and TRBJ2-2, is as follows: DVKVTQSSRYLVKRTGEKVFLECVQDMDHENMFWYRQDPGLGLRLIYFSYDVKMKEKGDIPEGYSVSREKKERFSLILESASTNQTSMYLCASSPGTGGVGELFFGEGSRLTVL.

The chain employs TRBV18 and TRBJ2-6, with D maybe TRBD1 (6 bases). CDR1 KGHSH and CDR2 LQKENI come from the germline V gene. The V gene lost 2 bases and the J gene lost 0 bases, with 14 bases spanning the gap. The CDR3 spans 18 residues. The CDR3 DNA follows: TGTGCCAGCTCACCATTTTTTACCAGGGGCTCTGGGGCCAACGTCCTGACTTTC. Amino acid sequence: CASSPFFTRGSGANVLTF.

The rearrangement joins TRBV9 to TRBJ1-2; 10 bases agree with TRBD1. Germline V gives CDR1 SGDLS, CDR2 YYNGEE. V lost 7 bases and J lost 4; bases outside the gene matches: 13. The CDR3 runs 16 residues. The CDR3 is CASAAEEGTGVYGYTF. In nucleotides, the CDR3 is TGTGCCAGCGCAGCAGAGGAGGGGACAGGGGTCTATGGCTACACCTTC.

The chain joins TRBV2 to TRBJ2-1; 9 bases map to TRBD2. The CDR3 contains 15 residues. The V and J ends lost 6 bases and 6 bases, in that order; junction bases with no gene match: 9. Germline V lookup: CDR1 SNHLY, CDR2 FYNNEI. This chain's CDR3 is CASRGGGAGFNEQFF. The CDR3 DNA sequence: TGTGCCAGCAGGGGCGGGGGGGCCGGTTTCAATGAGCAGTTCTTC.

The gene calls are TRBV15 and TRBJ2-6; D gene uncertain. The V end was cut by 4 bases, the J end by 0 bases, with 10 bases between. This CDR3 is built from 16 residues. Germline-derived CDR1 and CDR2 are LNHNV and YYDKDF (reference sequence). The CDR3 is CATSIPLSSGANVLTF. DNA for the CDR3: TGTGCCACCAGCATCCCGCTTAGCTCTGGGGCCAACGTCCTGACTTTC. Full variable domain (rest looked up from reference TRBV15 and TRBJ2-6): DAMVIQNPRYQVTQFGKPVTLSCSQTLNHNVMYWYQQKSSQAPKLLFHYYDKDFNNEADTPDNFQSRRPNTSFCFLDIRSPGLGDTAMYLCATSIPLSSGANVLTFGAGSRLTVL.

This clone came up a few times. The CDR3 nucleotides are TGCAGCGTAGCAGGGGGCTACACTGAAGCTTTCTTT. Protein product: CSVAGGYTEAFF. This rearrangement joins TRBV29-1 to TRBJ1-1; 8 bases are a match to TRBD1. CDR1 is SQVTM, CDR2 ANQGSEA, per germline. Trimming took 6 bases from V and 3 from J; bases not matched to a gene: 3. The CDR3 length is 12 residues.

The rearrangement uses TRBV18 and TRBJ2-2, with D possibly being TRBD1 (6 bases). CDR1 and CDR2 (germline): KGHSH, LQKENI. CDR3 length: 15 amino acids. Trimming took 3 bases from V and 4 from J, leaving 12 bases between them. This CDR3 reads CASSPPGHRTGELFF. Written as DNA, the CDR3 is TGTGCCAGCTCACCGCCGGGACACCGCACCGGGGAGCTGTTTTTT.

The chain has TRBV6-6 and TRBJ2-7; 9 bases match TRBD2. From germline, CDR1 is MNHNY and CDR2 SVGAGI (reference sequence). The CDR3 spans 15 residues. V lost 6 bases and J lost 3; bases outside the gene matches: 9. The CDR3 is CASRQKSSGNYEQYF. The CDR3 nucleotides are TGTGCCAGCAGGCAGAAGTCTAGCGGGAACTACGAGCAGTACTTC.

J is TRBJ1-1 and V is TRBV10-1, with a tentative D call TRBD1 (6 bases). Germline loops: CDR1 WNHNN, CDR2 SYGVQD (reference sequence). Trimming left V 2 bases short and J 5 bases short, with 12 bases between. The CDR3 is made up of 14 amino acids. In DNA form, the CDR3 reads TGCGCCAGCAGTGAGACAACAGGGAAAACTGAAGCTTTCTTT. This gives the protein CASSETTGKTEAFF.

In nucleotides, the CDR3 is TGTGCCTGGAGTGCCACGATGGACAGGAGATACTCCTACAATGAGCAGTTCTTC. Encoded protein: CAWSATMDRRYSYNEQFF. The V gene is TRBV30, the J gene TRBJ2-1; 7 positions match TRBD1. There are 18 residues in the CDR3. Looked up from germline, CDR1 is GTSNPN and CDR2 is SVGIG (reference sequence). V dropped 1 base and J dropped 0; count of bases not matched to a gene: 12.

The V and J genes are TRBV28 and TRBJ1-3; no clear D gene. The V gene lost 8 bases and the J gene lost 1 base, with 9 bases spanning the gap. CDR1 is MDHEN and CDR2 is SYDVKM in the germline V gene. The CDR3 has 13 residues. The CDR3 reads CASLQVSGNTIYF. CDR3 nucleotides: TGTGCCAGCCTTCAGGTATCTGGAAACACCATATATTTT.

The chain couples TRBV5-1 to TRBJ2-7, with D perhaps TRBD2 (6 bases). CDR3 length: 13 residues. V was pared by 0 bases and J by 3 bases, with 7 bases between. CDR1 SGHRS and CDR2 YFSETQ come from the germline V gene. The CDR3 spells CASSLAGVYEQYF. The CDR3 DNA is TGCGCCAGCAGCTTGGCGGGAGTCTACGAGCAGTACTTC.

The chain links TRBV2 to TRBJ1-5; TRBD1 might be the D (5 bases). Deletions cut 3 bases from V and 9 bases from J, with 12 bases between. The V gene's germline CDR1 is SNHLY and CDR2 FYNNEI. The CDR3 is 13 amino acids. The CDR3 is CASSDGGLGPQHF. The CDR3 nucleotides read TGTGCCAGCAGTGACGGGGGTTTGGGGCCCCAGCATTTT.

The J gene is TRBJ1-4, the V gene TRBV11-3, with D possibly matching TRBD1 (5 bases). Germline V CDR1 and CDR2: SGHNT, YENEEA. The CDR3 has 16 amino acids. The CDR3 spells CASASGGGSTNEKLFF. DNA of the CDR3: TGTGCTTCGGCGAGCGGGGGTGGTTCAACTAATGAAAAACTGTTTTTT.

This rearrangement joins TRBV5-6 to TRBJ1-5; D perhaps matches TRBD1 (5 bases). CDR1 and CDR2 (germline): SGHDT, YYEEEE. The V end lost 0 bases, the J end lost 3 bases, and 7 bases lay between the germline ends. This CDR3 has 14 amino acids. Here the CDR3 reads CASSLGQPNQPQHF. The DNA for the CDR3 is TGTGCCAGCAGCTTGGGACAGCCCAATCAGCCCCAGCATTTT.

V gene TRBV20-1 combines with J gene TRBJ2-7; maybe TRBD1 (5 bases). Trimming pared 4 bases from V and 1 base from J, leaving 5 bases between. Looked up from germline, CDR1 is DFQATT and CDR2 is SNEGSKA (reference sequence). This CDR3 has 11 residues. CDR3: CSATGSYEQYF. The CDR3 coding sequence is TGCAGTGCTACAGGGTCCTACGAGCAGTACTTC.

The chain joins TRBV25-1 to TRBJ2-7, with D possibly matching TRBD1 (6 bases). The CDR3 contains 12 residues. V lost 6 bases and J 7 bases, leaving 13 bases between the germline ends. CDR1 MGHDK and CDR2 SYGVNS come from the germline V gene. Written as DNA, the CDR3 is TGTGCCAGCAGGCAGGGGTCGAGGGAGCAGTACTTC. Encoded protein: CASRQGSREQYF.